The 8 T cell receptor beta chains given below trace back to one sample, sequenced in a study of T cells in Graves' hyperthyroidism and ophthalmopathy. Amplified TCR beta CDR3 regions derived from RNA transcripts. Initially, a first-round RT-PCR of the TCR CDR3 employed the HTBI primer set. TCRdb analysed the multiplex PCR reads with MiXCR anew, one entry per CDR3 protein. The data contain around 520,000 distinct CDR3 sequences, about 14% of them seen just once; the ten biggest clones take up around 13%. Sequencing used blood. All receptors derive from a middle-aged woman with Graves' hyperthyroidism.

There are many counts of this clonotype. The chain carries TRBV3-1 and TRBJ1-1; 7 nucleotides agree with TRBD1. Germline lookup yields CDR1 LGHDT and CDR2 YNNKEL (reference sequence). This CDR3 region has 16 residues. V lost 4 bases, J lost 11 bases, and 19 bases stayed unmatched. CDR3 DNA: TGTGCCAGCAGCCGAACTAACCTAAGACGGGACAGTGGGGCTTTCTTT. Encoded protein: CASSRTNLRRDSGAFF.

This clonotype has just one count. A much larger clone lies a single base off, so this may be a read error. V usage is TRBV20-1 and J usage is TRBJ2-1; 12 nucleotides match TRBD2. The V segment lost 5 bases and the J segment 7 bases; nucleotides outside the gene matches: 3. This CDR3 has 13 residues. From germline, CDR1 is DFQATT and CDR2 SNEGSKA (reference sequence). CDR3 nucleotide sequence: TGCAGTGCTGTGACTAGCGGGAGTAATGAGCAGTTCTTC. Protein product: CSAVTSGSNEQFF.

The table lists this clonotype with many counts. The rearrangement uses TRBV30 and TRBJ2-1, with D possibly TRBD2 on 7 matching bases. Germline CDR1 GTSNPN, CDR2 SVGIG (reference sequence). Trimming left V 0 bases short and J 4 bases short, with 13 bases between. CDR3 length equals 15 residues. The CDR3 is CAWSVYAGAYNEQFF. The DNA of the CDR3 is TGTGCCTGGAGTGTCTATGCGGGGGCGTACAATGAGCAGTTCTTC. The complete variable domain, with remaining parts taken from reference TRBV30 and TRBJ2-1, reads SQTIHQWPATLVQPVGSPLSLECTVEGTSNPNLYWYRQAAGRGLQLLFYSVGIGQISSEVPQNLSASRPQDRQFILSSKKLLLSDSGFYLCAWSVYAGAYNEQFFGPGTRLTVL.

The chain employs TRBV28 and TRBJ2-2, with no clear D. Trimming took off 5 bases at V and 6 bases at J, with 13 bases between the two ends. CDR3 size: 14 residues. CDR1 and CDR2 from the germline V gene are MDHEN and SYDVKM. This CDR3 is CASSPMYAPGELFF. The CDR3 DNA is TGTGCCAGCAGTCCGATGTACGCCCCCGGGGAGCTGTTTTTT.

The J gene is TRBJ1-5, the V gene TRBV5-5; a weak D match, TRBD1 (5 bases). Trimming took off 4 bases at V and 6 bases at J, with 17 bases between the two ends. Germline loops: CDR1 SGHKS, CDR2 YYEKEE (reference sequence). The CDR3 has 15 amino acids. In DNA form, the CDR3 reads TGTGCCAGCAGCGTCGGGACCCTAGCGGGTCAGCCCCAGCATTTT. The encoded protein is CASSVGTLAGQPQHF. Variable domain in full (rest from reference TRBV5-5 and TRBJ1-5): DAGVTQSPTHLIKTRGQQVTLRCSPISGHKSVSWYQQVLGQGPQFIFQYYEKEERGRGNFPDRFSARQFPNYSSELNVNALLLGDSALYLCASSVGTLAGQPQHFGDGTRLSIL.

Regarding this clonotype: A much larger clone lies one base from this, so it may be a read error. The CDR3 does not end in the conserved phenylalanine or tryptophan, so this is likely a read error. The V call is TRBV2, the J call TRBJ1-3, with D maybe TRBD1 (6 bases). The CDR3 spans 16 residues. V was pared by 6 bases and J by 2 bases, with 17 bases between. Per germline, CDR1 SNHLY and CDR2 FYNNEI. The DNA of the CDR3 is TGTGCCAGCAGCATCCGACAGGCCACGGCTGGAAACACCATATATCTT. It is translated as CASSIRQATAGNTIYL.

This clonotype was seen many times. The chain couples TRBV30 to TRBJ1-5, with a weak D call TRBD1 (6 bases). The CDR3 covers 14 residues. The germline V gene encodes CDR1 GTSNPN and CDR2 SVGIG (reference sequence). The V end was cut by 0 bases, the J end by 7 bases, with 13 bases between. CDR3 protein: CAWSVRGQGQPQHF. The CDR3 bases are TGTGCCTGGAGTGTACGCGGGCAGGGGCAGCCCCAGCATTTT.

There are many counts of this clonotype. The chain has TRBV20-1 and TRBJ2-4; 10 positions agree with TRBD2. The germline CDR1 and CDR2 sequences are DFQATT and SNEGSKA (reference sequence). The V segment lost 6 bases and the J segment 0 bases; nucleotides outside the gene matches: 2. CDR3 size: 14 residues. The DNA of the CDR3 is TGCAGTGCAGCGGGAGGGTTAGCCAAAAACATTCAGTACTTC. As protein: CSAAGGLAKNIQYF.